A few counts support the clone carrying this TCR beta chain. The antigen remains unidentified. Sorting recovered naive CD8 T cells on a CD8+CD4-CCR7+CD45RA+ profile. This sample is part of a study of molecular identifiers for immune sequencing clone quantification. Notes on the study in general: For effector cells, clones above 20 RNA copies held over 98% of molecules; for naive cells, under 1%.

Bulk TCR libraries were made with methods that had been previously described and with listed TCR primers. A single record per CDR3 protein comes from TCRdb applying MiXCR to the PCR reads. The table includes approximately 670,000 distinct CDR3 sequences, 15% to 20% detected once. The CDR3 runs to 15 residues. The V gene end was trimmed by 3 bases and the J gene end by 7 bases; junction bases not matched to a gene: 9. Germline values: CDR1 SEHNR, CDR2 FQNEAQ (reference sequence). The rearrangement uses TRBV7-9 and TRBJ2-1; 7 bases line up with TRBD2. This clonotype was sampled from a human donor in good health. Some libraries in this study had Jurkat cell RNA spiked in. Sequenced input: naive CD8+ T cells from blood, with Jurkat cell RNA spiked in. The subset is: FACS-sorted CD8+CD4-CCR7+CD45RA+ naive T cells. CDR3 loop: CASSFVLATENEQFF. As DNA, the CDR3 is TGTGCCAGCAGCTTTGTACTAGCGACAGAAAATGAGCAGTTCTTC.